The T cell receptor beta chain described here comes from a study of T cells in women clearing cervical HPV infection. As for the study in general: With HLA typing for only a few women, HLA confounding remains possible.

Dot-blot hybridization genotyped cervical HPV amplified with MY09/MY11 PCR. Turning to this clone: The read ends 3 residues shy of where the CDR3 ends; the end is completed using the germline J gene.

Genomic DNA, averaging around 1,200 ng per sample, yielded TCR beta CDR3 via immunoSEQ. This table comes from immunoSEQ multiplex PCR, and its TCRdb copy is limited to in-frame clones, with some not included. The table for this sample gives around 30,000 clones. Germline CDR1 reads MRHNA; CDR2 reads SNTAGT. This CDR3 contains 13 residues. Between the trimmed V and J ends, which lost 5 bases and 5 bases, there was a span of 10 bases. The sequence was collected from a woman aged 18-70 years with a cervical HPV16 infection that either progressed to CIN3+ or cleared (not recorded which). This chain connects TRBV6-4 to TRBJ2-1; the D is unclear. Specimen: blood buffy coat. The CDR3 bases that were read are TGTGCCAGCAGTCCGACACAACACAATGAG. It yields the protein CASSPTQHNE. The entire CDR3 is CASSPTQHNEQFF.